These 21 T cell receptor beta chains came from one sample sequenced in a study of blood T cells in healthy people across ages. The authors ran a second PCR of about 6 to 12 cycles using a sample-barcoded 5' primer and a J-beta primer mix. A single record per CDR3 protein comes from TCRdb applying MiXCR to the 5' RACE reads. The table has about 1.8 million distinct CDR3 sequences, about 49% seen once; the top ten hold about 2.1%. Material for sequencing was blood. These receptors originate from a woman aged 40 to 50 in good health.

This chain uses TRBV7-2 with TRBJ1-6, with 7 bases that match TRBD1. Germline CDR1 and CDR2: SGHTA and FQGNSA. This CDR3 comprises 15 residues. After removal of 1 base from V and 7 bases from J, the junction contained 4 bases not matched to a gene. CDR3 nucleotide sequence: TGTGCCAGCAGCTTAGAGGGACAGCCGAATTCACCCCTCCACTTT. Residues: CASSLEGQPNSPLHF.

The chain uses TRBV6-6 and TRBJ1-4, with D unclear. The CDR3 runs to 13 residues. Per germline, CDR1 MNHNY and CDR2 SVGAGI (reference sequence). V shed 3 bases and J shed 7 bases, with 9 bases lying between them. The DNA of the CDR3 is TGTGCCAGCAGTTATGTGGCGAGTGAAAAACTGTTTTTT. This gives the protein CASSYVASEKLFF.

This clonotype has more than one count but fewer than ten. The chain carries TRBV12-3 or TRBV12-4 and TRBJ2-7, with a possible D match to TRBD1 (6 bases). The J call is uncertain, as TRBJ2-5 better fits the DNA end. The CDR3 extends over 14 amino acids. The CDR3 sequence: CASSHSPGAETQYF. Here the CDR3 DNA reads TGTGCCAGCAGCCACTCCCCAGGGGCTGAGACCCAGTACTTC.

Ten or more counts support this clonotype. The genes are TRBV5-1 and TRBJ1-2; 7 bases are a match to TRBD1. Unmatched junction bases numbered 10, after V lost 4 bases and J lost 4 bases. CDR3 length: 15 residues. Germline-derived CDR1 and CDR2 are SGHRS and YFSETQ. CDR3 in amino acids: CASSGTGALAYGYTF. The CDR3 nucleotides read TGCGCCAGCAGCGGAACAGGGGCGCTCGCCTATGGCTACACCTTC.

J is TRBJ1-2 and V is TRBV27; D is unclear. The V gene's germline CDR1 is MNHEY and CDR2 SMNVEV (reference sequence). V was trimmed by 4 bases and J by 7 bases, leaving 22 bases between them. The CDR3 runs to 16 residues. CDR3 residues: CASSSSANYSLSGYTF. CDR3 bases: TGTGCCAGCAGTTCATCGGCGAACTACAGTTTAAGTGGCTACACCTTC.

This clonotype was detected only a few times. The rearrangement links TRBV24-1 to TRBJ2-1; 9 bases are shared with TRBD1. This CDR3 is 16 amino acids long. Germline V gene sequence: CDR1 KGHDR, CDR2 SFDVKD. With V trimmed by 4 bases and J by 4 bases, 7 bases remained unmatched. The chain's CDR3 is CATSEAGTGSYNEQFF. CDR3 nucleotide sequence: TGTGCCACCAGTGAAGCCGGGACAGGGTCTTACAATGAGCAGTTCTTC.

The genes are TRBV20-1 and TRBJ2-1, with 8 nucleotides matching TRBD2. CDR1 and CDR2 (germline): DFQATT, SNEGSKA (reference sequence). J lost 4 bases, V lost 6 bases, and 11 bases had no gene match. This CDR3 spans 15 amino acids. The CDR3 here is CSAKPSAGGYNEQFF. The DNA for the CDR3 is TGCAGTGCAAAACCCTCCGCGGGGGGTTACAATGAGCAGTTCTTC.

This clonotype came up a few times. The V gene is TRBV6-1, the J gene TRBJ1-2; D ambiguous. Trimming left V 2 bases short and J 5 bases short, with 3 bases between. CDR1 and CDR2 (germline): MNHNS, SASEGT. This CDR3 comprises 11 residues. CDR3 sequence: CASSEWYGYTF. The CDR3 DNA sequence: TGTGCCAGCAGTGAATGGTATGGCTACACCTTC.

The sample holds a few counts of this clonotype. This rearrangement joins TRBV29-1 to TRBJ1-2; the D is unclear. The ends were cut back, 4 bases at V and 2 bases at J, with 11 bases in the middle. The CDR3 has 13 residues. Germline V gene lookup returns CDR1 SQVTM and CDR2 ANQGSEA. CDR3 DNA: TGCAGCGTTGTTTCGCCAGCCAACTATGGCTACACCTTC. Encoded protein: CSVVSPANYGYTF. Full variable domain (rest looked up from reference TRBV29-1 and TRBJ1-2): SAVISQKPSRDICQRGTSLTIQCQVDSQVTMMFWYRQQPGQSLTLIATANQGSEATYESGFVIDKFPISRPNLTFSTLTVSNMSPEDSSIYLCSVVSPANYGYTFGSGTRLTVV.

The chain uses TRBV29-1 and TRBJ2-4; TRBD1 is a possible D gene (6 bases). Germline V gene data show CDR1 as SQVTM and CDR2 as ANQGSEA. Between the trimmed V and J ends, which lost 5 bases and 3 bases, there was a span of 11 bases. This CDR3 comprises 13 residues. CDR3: CSVIRGGKNIQYF. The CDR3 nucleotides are TGCAGCGTTATCAGGGGCGGCAAAAACATTCAGTACTTC.

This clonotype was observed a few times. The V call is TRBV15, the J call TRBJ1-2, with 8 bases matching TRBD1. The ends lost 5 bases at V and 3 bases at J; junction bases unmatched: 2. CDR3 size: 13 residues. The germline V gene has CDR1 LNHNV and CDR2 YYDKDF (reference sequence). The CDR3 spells CATSRGQDYGYTF. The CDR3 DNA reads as TGTGCCACCAGCCGGGGACAGGACTATGGCTACACCTTC.

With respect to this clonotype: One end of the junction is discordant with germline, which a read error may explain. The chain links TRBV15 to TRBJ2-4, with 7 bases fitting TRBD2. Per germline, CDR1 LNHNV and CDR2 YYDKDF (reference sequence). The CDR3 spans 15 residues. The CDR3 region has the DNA TGTACCACCAGCAGAGATGTGGGGGGGAAAAACATTCAGTACTTC. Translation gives CTTSRDVGGKNIQYF.

The CDR3 spells CASSQDSGGPEDTQYF. The CDR3 DNA is TGCGCCAGCAGCCAAGATAGCGGGGGGCCTGAAGATACGCAGTATTTT. The chain joins TRBV4-3 to TRBJ2-3; TRBD2 aligns across 10 bases. The CDR3 extends over 16 amino acids. Germline lookup yields CDR1 LGHNA and CDR2 YSLEER. Trimming cost V 0 bases and J 5 bases; bases outside gene matches: 5.

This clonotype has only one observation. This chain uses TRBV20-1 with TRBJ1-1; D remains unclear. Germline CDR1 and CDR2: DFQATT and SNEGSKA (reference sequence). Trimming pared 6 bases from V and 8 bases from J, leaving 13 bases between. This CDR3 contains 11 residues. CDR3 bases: TGCAGTGCCCGGTCGATCCAAGAAGCTTTCTTT. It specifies CSARSIQEAFF.

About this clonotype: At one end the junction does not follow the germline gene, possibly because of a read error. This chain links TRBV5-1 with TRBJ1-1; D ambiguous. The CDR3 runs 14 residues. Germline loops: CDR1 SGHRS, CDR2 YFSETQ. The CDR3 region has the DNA TGCGCCAGTAGCTTGGAGGCGGAGTCCGCTGAAGCTTTCTTT. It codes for CASSLEAESAEAFF. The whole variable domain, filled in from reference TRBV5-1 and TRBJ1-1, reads KAGVTQTPRYLIKTRGQQVTLSCSPISGHRSVSWYQQTPGQGLQFLFEYFSETQRNKGNFPGRFSGRQFSNSRSEMNVSTLELGDSALYLCASSLEAESAEAFFGQGTRLTVV.

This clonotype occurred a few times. The CDR3, as DNA: TGTGCCAGCAGCCGTAATGAAGGGCCCTCTTACAATGAGCAGTTCTTC. Amino acids: CASSRNEGPSYNEQFF. The chain recombines TRBV13 with TRBJ2-1, with no clear D. V gave up 5 bases and J gave up 4 bases, with 18 bases separating them. The CDR3 covers 16 residues. Per the germline V gene, CDR1 is PRHDT and CDR2 is FYEKMQ (reference sequence).

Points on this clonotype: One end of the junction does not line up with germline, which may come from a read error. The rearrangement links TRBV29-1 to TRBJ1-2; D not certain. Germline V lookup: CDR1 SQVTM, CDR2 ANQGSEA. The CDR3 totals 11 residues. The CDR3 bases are TGCAGCGTTCAAGGAAACTGTGGCTACACCTTC. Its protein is CSVQGNCGYTF.

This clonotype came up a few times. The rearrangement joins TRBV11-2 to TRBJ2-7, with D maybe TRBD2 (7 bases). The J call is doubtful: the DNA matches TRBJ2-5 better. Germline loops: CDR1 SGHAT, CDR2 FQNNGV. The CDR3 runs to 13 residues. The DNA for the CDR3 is TGTGCCAGCACGACGAGGGGGGGTCAGACCCAGTACTTC. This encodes CASTTRGGQTQYF.

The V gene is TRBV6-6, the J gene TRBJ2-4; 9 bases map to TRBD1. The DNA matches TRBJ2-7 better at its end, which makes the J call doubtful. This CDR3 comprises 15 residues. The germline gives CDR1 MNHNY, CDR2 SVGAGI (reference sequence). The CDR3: CASSYPGTGINEQYF. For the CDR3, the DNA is TGTGCCAGCAGTTACCCCGGGACAGGGATAAACGAGCAGTACTTC.

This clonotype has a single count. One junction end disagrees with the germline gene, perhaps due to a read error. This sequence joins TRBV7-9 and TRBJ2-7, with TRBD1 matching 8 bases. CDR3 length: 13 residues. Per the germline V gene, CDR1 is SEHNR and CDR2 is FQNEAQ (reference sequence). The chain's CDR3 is CASFGQGSYEQYF. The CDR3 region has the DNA TGCGCCAGCTTTGGACAGGGATCCTACGAGCAGTACTTC.

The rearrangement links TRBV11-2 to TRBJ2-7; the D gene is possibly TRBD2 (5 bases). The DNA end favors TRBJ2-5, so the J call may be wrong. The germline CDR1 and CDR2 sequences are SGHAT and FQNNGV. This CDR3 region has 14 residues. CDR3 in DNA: TGTGCCAGCAGCCAGGACTCTTGGACGGGGACCCAGTACTTC. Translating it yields CASSQDSWTGTQYF.